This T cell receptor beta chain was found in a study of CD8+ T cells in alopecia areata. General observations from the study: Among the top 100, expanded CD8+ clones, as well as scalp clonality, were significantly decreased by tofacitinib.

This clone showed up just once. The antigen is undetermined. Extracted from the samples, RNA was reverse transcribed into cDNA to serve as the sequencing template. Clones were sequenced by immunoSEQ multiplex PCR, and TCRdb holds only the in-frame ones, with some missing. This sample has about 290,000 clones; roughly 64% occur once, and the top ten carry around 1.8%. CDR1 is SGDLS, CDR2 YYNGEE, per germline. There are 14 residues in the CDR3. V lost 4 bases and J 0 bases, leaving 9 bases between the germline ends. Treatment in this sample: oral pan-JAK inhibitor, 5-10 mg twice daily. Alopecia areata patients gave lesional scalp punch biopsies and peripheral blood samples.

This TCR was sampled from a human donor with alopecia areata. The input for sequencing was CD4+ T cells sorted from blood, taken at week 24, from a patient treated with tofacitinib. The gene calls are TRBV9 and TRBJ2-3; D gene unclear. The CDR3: CASSSRASTDTQYF. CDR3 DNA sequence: TGTGCCAGCAGCTCTCGTGCTAGCACAGATACGCAGTATTTT. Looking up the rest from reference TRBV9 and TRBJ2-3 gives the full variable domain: DSGVTQTPKHLITATGQRVTLRCSPRSGDLSVYWYQQSLDQGLQFLIQYYNGEERAKGNILERFSAQQFPDLHSELNLSSLELGDSALYFCASSSRASTDTQYFGPGTRLTVL.